This TCR beta chain was identified in a study of cytomegalovirus exposure and HLA in healthy donors. Across the whole study: The 120 or so validation repertoires used a platform that matched the one used for the 500 to 700 first-cohort repertoires, as a later analysis reported.

Notes on this clone: Its antigen remains unidentified.

This CDR3 spans 14 amino acids. Broader study findings: Clusters of TCRs from the first cohort tended to co-occur in the 120 validation repertoires (as a later analysis found).

Assay used: immunoSEQ multiplex PCR; TCRdb lists only in-frame clones, some missing. The table has some 240,000 clones, around 86% seen once. The TCR comes from a woman aged 18-30 years in good health and CMV-seropositive. The rearrangement uses TRBV21-1 and TRBJ2-7; TRBD1 was called by the table and not checked on the DNA. TRBV21-1 is a pseudogene. The source material was PBMCs. DNA for the CDR3: TGTGCCAGCAGCGATGACAGGGAAGAGGAAGAGCAGTACTTC. Protein product: CASSDDREEEEQYF.